The 23 T cell receptor beta chains presented below share a single source sample, sequenced in a study of T cell clonality in common variable immunodeficiency. Using immunoSEQ multiplex PCR, the repertoire was profiled, and TCRdb retains in-frame clones only, with some absent. The sample was found to contain about 32,000 clones, and every one recurs. Sequenced sample: peripheral blood mononuclear cells. These receptor sequences come from a person between 18 and 75 years old in good health.

Ten or more counts support this clone. With the read ending 3 residues before the CDR3 end, the germline J gene is used to fill in that end. The chain uses TRBV19 and TRBJ2-1; TRBD2 agrees at 7 bases. This CDR3 is built from 13 residues. CDR1 and CDR2 (germline): LNHDA, SQIVND (reference sequence). V trimming: 6 bases; J trimming: 2 bases; junction bases outside the gene matches: 1. The chain's CDR3 is CASRSGAYNEQFF. Incomplete CDR3 DNA: TGTGCCAGTAGGAGCGGGGCCTACAATGAG.

This clone has just a few counts. The read halts 3 residues ahead of the CDR3 end, with the missing end drawn from the germline J gene. This CDR3 is also generated by other DNA sequences in the sample. This rearrangement joins TRBV11-3 to TRBJ1-2; D is undetermined. The CDR3 consists of 10 residues. Germline CDR1 and CDR2: SGHNT and YENEEA. Trimming stripped 8 bases from V and 6 bases from J, with 7 bases between. The chain's CDR3 is CASGGDGYTF. The sequenced CDR3 bases are TGTGCCAGCGGCGGCGATGGC.

This clone came up many times. The read ends 3 residues shy of where the CDR3 ends; the end is completed using the germline J gene. The V gene is TRBV5-1, the J gene TRBJ2-3; D is perhaps TRBD1 (7 bases). Trimming removed 2 bases at V and 5 bases at J, with 12 bases between. Germline V gene lookup returns CDR1 SGHRS and CDR2 YFSETQ. The CDR3 loop spans 14 amino acids. Partial CDR3 DNA: TGCGCCAGCAGCTTTAACAGGGGAGGAGATACG. Translating it yields CASSFNRGGDT. The full-length CDR3 reads as CASSFNRGGDTQYF.

This clone was seen at least ten times. Read data end 3 residues before the CDR3 end; the end is taken from the germline J gene. The rearrangement uses TRBV5-1 and TRBJ2-2; TRBD1 aligns across 9 bases. The germline gives CDR1 SGHRS, CDR2 YFSETQ. There are 17 residues in the CDR3. Trimming took 2 bases from V and 9 from J; bases not matched to a gene: 14. CDR3 DNA, as far as it was read: TGCGCCAGCAGCTTAAACAGGGGGCGGACCGAAGAAAGGGAG. Protein: CASSLNRGRTEERE. The whole CDR3 protein reads CASSLNRGRTEERELFF.

This clone was counted at least ten times. The CDR3 is cut off 3 residues early in the read; its end comes from the germline J gene. The chain joins TRBV7-8 to TRBJ1-5, with 8 bases matching TRBD1. Germline V lookup: CDR1 SGHVS, CDR2 FQNEAQ. This CDR3 comprises 18 residues. With 3 bases clipped from V and 2 bases from J, the junction kept 12 bases outside the gene matches. Incomplete CDR3 DNA: TGTGCCAGCAGCTTTCGTAGGCAGGGGACAGGCGGCAATCAGCCC. The encoded protein is CASSFRRQGTGGNQP. The complete CDR3 reads CASSFRRQGTGGNQPQHF.

This clone came up many times. The read halts 3 residues ahead of the CDR3 end, with the missing end drawn from the germline J gene. J is TRBJ2-2 and V is TRBV20-1; TRBD2 agrees at 9 bases. The CDR3 has 15 residues. Per the germline V gene, CDR1 is DFQATT and CDR2 is SNEGSKA (reference sequence). Unmatched junction bases numbered 4, after V lost 4 bases and J lost 1 base. The CDR3 spells CSAKGGRENTGELFF. The sequenced part of the CDR3 DNA is TGCAGTGCTAAAGGCGGGAGGGAGAACACCGGGGAG.

In this sample, this clone turned up many times. CDR3 DNA (partial): TGTGCCTGGAGTGACTCGAGAGAGACC. Its translation is CAWSDSRET. The whole CDR3 sequence is CAWSDSRETQYF. This chain connects TRBV30 to TRBJ2-5; no definite D call. The read falls 3 residues short of the CDR3 end, and the missing part is taken from the germline J gene. The CDR3 runs to 12 residues. The germline CDR1 and CDR2 sequences are GTSNPN and SVGIG (reference sequence). V was pared by 1 base and J by 4 bases, with 7 bases between.

On this clone: The read stops 3 residues short of the end of the CDR3; the missing end is completed from the germline J gene. The chain employs TRBV2 and TRBJ2-5, with 7 bases that match TRBD1. Trimming cost V 6 bases and J 4 bases; bases outside gene matches: 8. This CDR3 contains 14 residues. The V gene's germline CDR1 is SNHLY and CDR2 FYNNEI. The CDR3 region is CASSSTSGGETQYF. The covered CDR3 bases are TGTGCCAGCAGCTCTACGTCAGGGGGAGAGACC.

This clone was seen at least ten times. Read data end 3 residues before the CDR3 end; the end is taken from the germline J gene. The chain couples TRBV30 to TRBJ2-1; the D gene is possibly TRBD1 (6 bases). Germline assignment: CDR1 GTSNPN and CDR2 SVGIG (reference sequence). The CDR3 has 13 amino acids. V lost 1 base and J lost 9, with 13 bases in between. This CDR3 is CAWSDNRVPEQFF. The covered CDR3 bases are TGTGCCTGGAGTGATAACAGGGTGCCTGAG.

This clone was counted many times. The sequenced fragment ends 3 residues before the CDR3 boundary, so the rest is inferred from the germline J gene. The chain employs TRBV5-1 and TRBJ2-3; a weak D match, TRBD1 (6 bases). The V end was cut by 4 bases, the J end by 2 bases, with 17 bases between. The CDR3 is made up of 16 amino acids. The V gene's germline CDR1 is SGHRS and CDR2 YFSETQ. The sequenced CDR3 bases are TGCGCCAGCAGCGTCTCCGGGACACCCCTCACAGATACG. This codes for CASSVSGTPLTDT. The full CDR3 protein is CASSVSGTPLTDTQYF.

This clone was recorded at least ten times. The CDR3 extends 3 residues past the end of the read, so its final part is completed from the germline J gene. This chain joins TRBV6-1 and TRBJ2-2; unclear D gene. CDR3 length: 14 residues. V was clipped by 4 bases and J by 4 bases, with 10 bases between them. The germline V gene encodes CDR1 MNHNS and CDR2 SASEGT. CDR3 DNA (partial): TGTGCCAGCAGTGCCGGGTTTGGCACCGGGGAG. Amino acids: CASSAGFGTGE. The whole CDR3 reads CASSAGFGTGELFF.

As to this clone: The read finishes 3 residues shy of the CDR3 end, and the germline J gene is used to complete it. The V gene is TRBV5-1, the J gene TRBJ2-6; TRBD1 matches 9 bases. CDR1 is SGHRS, CDR2 YFSETQ, per germline. The CDR3 is 16 residues long. V lost 2 bases and J lost 4; bases outside the gene matches: 4. The CDR3 sequence: CASSFTGGAGANVLTF. The CDR3 bases that were read are TGCGCCAGCAGCTTTACAGGGGGCGCCGGGGCCAACGTC.

There are many counts of this clone. The CDR3 end lies 3 residues beyond the end of the read and is filled in from the germline J gene. This sequence joins TRBV7-8 and TRBJ2-7; 11 positions agree with TRBD2. The CDR3 extends over 16 amino acids. With 2 bases clipped from V and 3 bases from J, the junction kept 6 bases outside the gene matches. Germline assignment: CDR1 SGHVS and CDR2 FQNEAQ. CDR3 DNA (partial): TGTGCCAGCAGCTTATACAGGCTAGCGGGAGGCTACGAG. It translates to CASSLYRLAGGYE. The whole CDR3 sequence is CASSLYRLAGGYEQYF.

This clone appeared many times. Coverage ceases 3 residues before the CDR3 finishes, and the germline J gene fills in the end. The chain carries TRBV19 and TRBJ2-7; D may be TRBD1 (6 bases). This CDR3 is built from 14 residues. CDR1 LNHDA and CDR2 SQIVND come from the germline V gene (reference sequence). With 6 bases removed from V and 2 bases from J, the gap between germline ends came to 14 bases. The CDR3 protein is CASSDRLTPYEQYF. The CDR3 bases that were read are TGTGCCAGTAGCGACAGGCTTACTCCCTACGAG.

This clone was detected ten times or more. Read sequence stops 3 residues before the CDR3 end, and the germline J gene provides the missing end. This chain links TRBV30 with TRBJ1-5; TRBD1 matches at 7 bases. Trimming at V came to 5 bases and at J to 3 bases, leaving 1 base not matched to a gene. CDR3 length equals 12 residues. Germline CDR1 and CDR2: GTSNPN and SVGIG (reference sequence). This CDR3 is CAWGTDNQPQHF. CDR3 DNA, as far as it was read: TGTGCCTGGGGGACAGACAATCAGCCC.

This clone was recorded a few times. The read falls 3 residues short of the CDR3 end, and the missing part is taken from the germline J gene. V gene TRBV19 combines with J gene TRBJ1-1, with D possibly matching TRBD1 (6 bases). The CDR3 has 14 amino acids. The V and J ends lost 3 bases and 0 bases respectively, with 8 bases between them. The V gene's germline CDR1 is LNHDA and CDR2 SQIVND (reference sequence). The covered CDR3 bases are TGTGCCAGTAGTATCAGGGGAATGAACACTGAA. This encodes CASSIRGMNTE. The whole CDR3 protein reads CASSIRGMNTEAFF. The full variable domain, rest sourced from reference TRBV19 and TRBJ1-1, is DGGITQSPKYLFRKEGQNVTLSCEQNLNHDAMYWYRQDPGQGLRLIYYSQIVNDFQKGDIAEGYSVSREKKESFPLTVTSAQKNPTAFYLCASSIRGMNTEAFFGQGTRLTVV.

This clone was detected many times. The read finishes 3 residues shy of the CDR3 end, and the germline J gene is used to complete it. The V call is TRBV5-1, the J call TRBJ2-1, with 7 bases identical to TRBD1. This CDR3 has 13 residues. CDR1 is SGHRS and CDR2 is YFSETQ in the germline V gene. Unmatched junction bases numbered 3, after V lost 4 bases and J lost 5 bases. CDR3 protein: CASSMDRNNEQFF. The sequenced CDR3 bases are TGCGCCAGCAGCATGGACAGGAACAATGAG.

This clone showed up many times. Read coverage stops 3 residues before the CDR3 terminus; the germline J gene supplies the remainder. The rearrangement joins TRBV28 to TRBJ1-5, with TRBD1 matching 8 bases. Germline V CDR1 and CDR2: MDHEN, SYDVKM. The V and J ends lost 5 bases and 7 bases, in that order; junction bases with no gene match: 10. The CDR3 extends over 15 amino acids. Incomplete CDR3 DNA: TGTGCCAGCAGTGTACGGCCAGGGGGCGGGCAGCCC. Protein: CASSVRPGGGQP. The CDR3 in full is CASSVRPGGGQPQHF.

This clone has a count of ten or more. The read comes to an end 3 residues before the CDR3 does, leaving the germline J gene to fill in the end. The J gene is TRBJ2-6, the V gene TRBV18; TRBD1 aligns across 8 bases. The CDR3 is 19 residues long. The V gene's germline CDR1 is KGHSH and CDR2 LQKENI. With 4 bases clipped from V and 2 bases from J, the junction kept 13 bases outside the gene matches. The CDR3 region is CASSLAFVTGDPGANVLTF. The covered CDR3 bases are TGTGCCAGCTCACTCGCTTTTGTGACAGGGGACCCTGGGGCCAACGTC.

This clone was seen ten or more times. Read sequence stops 3 residues before the CDR3 end, and the germline J gene provides the missing end. The rearrangement joins TRBV2 to TRBJ2-1; tentatively, D is TRBD1 (5 bases). CDR3 length: 15 amino acids. Trimming took off 5 bases at V and 1 base at J, with 12 bases between the two ends. Germline V lookup: CDR1 SNHLY, CDR2 FYNNEI. The CDR3 bases that were read are TGTGCCAGCAGTTTCCGAAGGGGATCCTACAATGAG. Protein: CASSFRRGSYNE. From start to end, the CDR3 is CASSFRRGSYNEQFF.

This clone was seen ten or more times. The missing CDR3 end, 3 residues past where the read stops, is filled in from the germline J gene. The J gene is TRBJ1-2, the V gene TRBV20-1; a possible D gene is TRBD1 (6 bases). V was pared by 5 bases and J by 4 bases, with 17 bases between. The CDR3 runs to 14 residues. Germline V gives CDR1 DFQATT, CDR2 SNEGSKA (reference sequence). The sequenced part of the CDR3 DNA is TGCAGTGCTGGGGCCCGGCAGGGGCCCTATGGC. It specifies CSAGARQGPYG. The full-length CDR3 reads as CSAGARQGPYGYTF.

Only a few counts were recorded for this clone. Possible read error: a much larger clone is one base away. Coverage ceases 3 residues before the CDR3 finishes, and the germline J gene fills in the end. This chain uses TRBV2 with TRBJ2-2, with D possibly being TRBD1 (5 bases). Germline V lookup: CDR1 SNHLY, CDR2 FYNNEI. This CDR3 is built from 15 residues. The CDR3 reads CASTTLFSGANVLFF. Partial CDR3 DNA: TGTGCCAGCACCACACTATTCTCTGGGGCCAACGTG.

This clone occurred many times. The read falls 3 residues short of the CDR3 end, and the missing part is taken from the germline J gene. The chain links TRBV10-3 to TRBJ2-2, with 13 bases lining up with TRBD2. Germline CDR1 is ENHRY and CDR2 is SYGVKD. J was trimmed by 2 bases and V by 5 bases; bases with no gene match: 5. The CDR3 totals 17 residues. The CDR3: CAISRTSGSANTGELFF. The covered CDR3 bases are TGTGCCATCAGTAGGACTAGCGGGAGTGCTAACACCGGGGAG.